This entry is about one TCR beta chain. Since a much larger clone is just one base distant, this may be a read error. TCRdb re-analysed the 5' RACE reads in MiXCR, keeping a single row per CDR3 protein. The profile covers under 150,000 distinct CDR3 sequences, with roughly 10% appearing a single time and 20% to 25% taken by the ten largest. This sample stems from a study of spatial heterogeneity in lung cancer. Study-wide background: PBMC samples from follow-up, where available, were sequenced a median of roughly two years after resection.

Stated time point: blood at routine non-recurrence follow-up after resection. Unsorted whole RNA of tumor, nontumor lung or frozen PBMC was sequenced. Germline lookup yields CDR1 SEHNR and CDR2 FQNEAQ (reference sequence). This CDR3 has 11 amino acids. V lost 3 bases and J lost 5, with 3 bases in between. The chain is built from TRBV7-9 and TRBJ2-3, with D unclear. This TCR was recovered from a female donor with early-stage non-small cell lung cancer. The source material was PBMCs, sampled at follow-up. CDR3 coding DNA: TGTGCCAGCAGCTTTGTAGATACGCAGTATTTT. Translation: CASSFVDTQYF. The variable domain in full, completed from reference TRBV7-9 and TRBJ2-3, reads DTGVSQNPRHKITKRGQNVTFRCDPISEHNRLYWYRQTLGQGPEFLTYFQNEAQLEKSRLLSDRFSAERPKGSFSTLEIQRTEQGDSAMYLCASSFVDTQYFGPGTRLTVL.